The clone carrying this T cell receptor beta chain was recorded only once. Its antigen remains unidentified. The data were taken from a study of T cell responses to AZD1222 COVID-19 vaccine. Findings and caveats of the study: Donors were mostly white British, more females; clonal diversity possibly underestimated. Two doses of AZD1222 preceded a rise in Spike-specific TCR breadth and depth. Reports indicate that nearly half of spike-specific TCRs are directed at unmutated variant regions.

The table came from immunoSEQ multiplex PCR; TCRdb's copy has only in-frame clones and leaves some out. This table holds more than 150,000 clones, about 95% found once. V was shortened by 0 bases and J by 10 bases, with 10 bases between the two germline ends. Germline CDR1 LGHDT, CDR2 YNNKEL (reference sequence). The CDR3 loop spans 13 amino acids. V gene TRBV3-1 (or the pseudogene TRBV3-2) combines with J gene TRBJ2-1; D may be TRBD1 or TRBD2 (6 bases each). Sequencing was performed on peripheral blood, taken on day 0 of AZD1222 vaccination. The receptor's source is an adult in good health. The DNA of the CDR3 is TGTGCCAGCAGCCAAGATCTAGGGGGGGAGCAGTTCTTC. Amino acid sequence: CASSQDLGGEQFF.